These 22 T cell receptor delta chains came from one sample sequenced in a study of γδ T cells in repeated Plasmodium falciparum infection. TCRdb re-called clones from the multiplex PCR reads using CATT. Among around 89,000 delta-chain clones listed, 1.4% were seen once. Bulk repertoires came from Vgamma9/Vdelta2+ or Vdelta2-negative gammadelta T cells flow-sorted from PBMC. The sample consisted of gamma-delta T cells from blood. These receptors were collected from a pool of human donors (malaria-infected and uninfected, not separated).

Points on this clone: A read error likely explains why the TCRdb protein, taken from a much larger clone, differs from this DNA's translation at residue 13; the protein shown is translated from the DNA. The J gene has no call, while the V gene is TRDV2; the table's D call TRDD3 went unverified against the DNA. This CDR3 region has 14 residues. Germline assignment: CDR1 GEAIGNYY and CDR2 EKD. CDR3 in DNA: TGTGCCTGTGACGAGGGATGGGACACCGATAAACTCACCTTT. Translating gives CACDEGWDTDKLTF.

This clone occurred many times. This is likely an artifact of a read error, given a far larger clone one base away. The CDR3: CALGEPVSYKLTHTIWWHTRGTDKLIF. CDR3 coding DNA: TGTGCTCTTGGGGAACCTGTCTCCTATAAACTCACTCATACTATCTGGTGGCACACACGGGGGACCGATAAACTCATCTTT. The chain combines TRDV1 with TRDJ1, with D tentatively TRDD2 or TRDD3 (5 bases each). The CDR3 spans 27 residues. Germline values: CDR1 TSWWSYY, CDR2 QGS. Trimming took 1 base from V and 2 from J, leaving 47 bases between them.

This clone was counted only a few times. TCRdb's protein, taken from a much larger clone, differs from this DNA's translation at residue 7, likely owing to a read error; the protein displayed comes from the DNA. CDR3 in amino acids: CALGELGTYAFNMPYTDKLIF. The CDR3 nucleotides are TGTGCTCTTGGGGAACTAGGTACCTACGCCTTCAACATGCCGTACACCGATAAACTCATCTTT. This rearrangement joins TRDV1 to TRDJ1; possible D gene TRDD2, 5 bases. Matching the DNA to germline supplied the J gene, which TCRdb does not give. From germline, CDR1 is TSWWSYY and CDR2 QGS. The CDR3 runs to 21 residues. Trimming stripped 0 bases from V and 0 bases from J, with 26 bases between.

A word on this clone: The protein that TCRdb holds for this DNA derives from a much larger clone and differs from the translated DNA at residue 10, which likely indicates a read error; the protein shown here is translated from the DNA. The rearrangement joins TRDV2 to TRDJ3, with D maybe TRDD3 (5 bases). TCRdb carries no J gene annotation; the J gene was assigned here by matching the DNA with germline. The CDR3 has 15 residues. Per germline, CDR1 GEAIGNYY and CDR2 EKD. CDR3 residues: CACDTDSWDPRQMFF. Here the CDR3 DNA reads TGTGCCTGTGACACCGACTCCTGGGACCCCCGACAGATGTTTTTC.

In regard to this clone: TCRdb assigns this DNA the protein of a much larger clone, which departs from its translation at residue 14; this likely reflects a read error, and the protein shown comes from translating the DNA. The chain recombines TRDV2 with TRDJ1; 10 nucleotides match TRDD3. Because TCRdb records no J gene, it was assigned here through a match of the DNA to germline. The CDR3 consists of 18 residues. In germline, CDR1 is GEAIGNYY, CDR2 EKD. J lost 7 bases, V lost 0 bases, and 16 bases had no gene match. The CDR3 DNA reads as TGTGCCTGTGACACCCTGTACACTGGGGGATCTTACTTCAGTAAACTCATCTTT. Protein: CACDTLYTGGSYFSKLIF.

This clone was seen ten or more times. This is likely an artifact of a read error, given a far larger clone one base away. Within the sample, other DNA sequences also encode this same CDR3. V and J are TRDV2 and TRDJ1; TRDD3 matches at 13 bases. Germline CDR1 is GEAIGNYY and CDR2 is EKD. This CDR3 has 17 amino acids. For the CDR3, the DNA is TGTGCCTGTGACTCATTACTGGGGGATACGTACACCGACAAACTCATCTTT. This codes for CACDSLLGDTYTDKLIF.

Concerning this clone itself: The TCRdb protein comes from a much larger clone and disagrees with this DNA's translation at residue 19, likely due to a read error; the protein given here is derived from the DNA. The chain combines TRDV1 with TRDJ1; the D call may be TRDD1 or TRDD2 (5 bases each). The CDR3 totals 22 residues. Germline assignment: CDR1 TSWWSYY and CDR2 QGS. The CDR3 DNA follows: TGTGCTCTTGGGGAAATGGGTCTTCGTCATCTACCCCAAAATACCTTCGGCGATGAACTCATCTTT. Its translation: CALGEMGLRHLPQNTFGDELIF.

In the case of this clone: For this DNA, TCRdb reports the protein of a much larger clone, which diverges at residue 12, most likely from a read error; the protein presented here is translated directly from the DNA. The rearrangement uses TRDV2 and TRDJ1; D might be TRDD3 (5 bases). No J gene is reported in TCRdb; it was inferred here by comparing the DNA with germline. The CDR3 is made up of 15 amino acids. Germline CDR1 and CDR2: GEAIGNYY and EKD. This CDR3 is CACDPLGAGDDRLIF. In nucleotides, the CDR3 is TGTGCCTGTGACCCCCTGGGTGCGGGAGACGATAGACTCATCTTT.

This clone appeared a few times. TCRdb records a much larger clone's protein for this DNA, with a difference at residue 15 that likely arises from a read error; the protein given is the translation of the DNA. The genes are TRDV2 and TRDJ1; 7 positions match TRDD3. The J gene is not listed in TCRdb, so it was assigned here from a DNA match to germline. The CDR3 contains 18 residues. The germline CDR1 and CDR2 sequences are GEAIGNYY and EKD. CDR3 amino acids: CACDSLGDVTLYTDRLIF. The CDR3 coding sequence is TGTGCCTGTGACTCTTTGGGGGACGTAACTCTGTACACCGATAGACTCATCTTT.

This clone was seen more than once but under ten times. TCRdb attributes to this sequence the protein of a much larger clone, which differs from the DNA translation at residue 16; a read error is likely, and the protein displayed is translated from the DNA. V and J are TRDV1 and TRDJ1; D remains ambiguous. CDR1 TSWWSYY and CDR2 QGS come from the germline V gene. This CDR3 region has 17 residues. The CDR3 nucleotides are TGTGCTCTTGGGGAACGACTTCTAGTCGGGTACACCGATAAACTCACCTTT. This sequence encodes CALGERLLVGYTDKLTF.

As for this clone: TCRdb has a much larger clone's protein, which differs at residue 8 from the translation of this DNA, likely because of a read error; what is shown is the protein translated from the DNA. V is TRDV1 and J is TRDJ1, with D perhaps TRDD3 (5 bases). TCRdb gives no J gene; it was assigned here by matching the DNA to germline. This CDR3 is 29 amino acids long. CDR1 and CDR2 (germline): TSWWSYY, QGS. Trimming took off 2 bases at V and 0 bases at J, with 52 bases between the two ends. The CDR3 is CALGEGRSRFVSRMVEPPYLGPYTDKLIF. The CDR3, as DNA: TGTGCTCTTGGGGAAGGTAGGAGCAGATTCGTGTCCCGGATGGTTGAACCCCCTTACCTGGGCCCTTACACCGATAAACTCATCTTT.

This clone was detected a few times. TCRdb shows a much larger clone's protein in place of this DNA's translation, and the two differ at residue 16, likely through a read error; the protein shown is translated from the DNA. The chain links TRDV1 to TRDJ1, with 12 bases lining up with TRDD3. Here the J gene came from matching the DNA to germline, since TCRdb omits it. The CDR3 extends over 20 amino acids. Germline lookup yields CDR1 TSWWSYY and CDR2 QGS. As DNA, the CDR3 is TGTGCTCTTGGGGACCGGAGAGCTGGGGGATACGAGTTGTACACCAATAAACTCATCTTT. Translation gives CALGDRRAGGYELYTNKLIF.

This clone was counted between two and nine times. TCRdb records a much larger clone's protein for this DNA, with a difference at residue 14 that likely arises from a read error; the protein given is the translation of the DNA. This sequence joins TRDV1 and TRDJ1; 8 bases map to TRDD3. This CDR3 spans 16 amino acids. Germline loops: CDR1 TSWWSYY, CDR2 QGS. CDR3 amino acids: CALGERGYWGPDKPIF. In nucleotides, the CDR3 is TGTGCTCTTGGGGAAAGGGGATACTGGGGACCCGATAAACCCATCTTT.

This clone was detected ten times or more. The V and J genes are TRDV2 and TRDJ1, with TRDD3 identical over 12 bases. TCRdb gives no J gene; it was assigned here by matching the DNA to germline. This CDR3 region has 18 residues. The V segment lost 5 bases and the J segment 0 bases; nucleotides outside the gene matches: 12. Germline loops: CDR1 GEAIGNYY, CDR2 EKD. CDR3 DNA: TGTGCCTGTGGCGCTCTGGGGGATACGAGAGCGGACACCGATAAACTCATCTTT. It is translated as CACGALGDTRADTDKLIF.

Note on this clone: Only one base separates this from a far larger clonotype, so it likely reflects a read error. The sample holds other DNA sequences that translate to the same CDR3. The chain uses TRDV1 and TRDJ1, with D possibly matching TRDD3 (5 bases). The CDR3 is 16 amino acids. Germline CDR1 TSWWSYY, CDR2 QGS. The CDR3 protein is CALGELIPQKEGKLIF. The CDR3 DNA reads as TGTGCCCTTGGGGAACTTATCCCCCAAAAGGAGGGTAAACTCATCTTT.

This clone is labeled medium-sized (0.01 to 0.1%). Other DNA sequences from this sample encode an identical CDR3 as well. This chain links TRDV1 with TRDJ1; TRDD3 aligns across 11 bases. CDR3 length: 20 amino acids. Unmatched junction bases numbered 16, after V lost 3 bases and J lost 1 base. CDR1 and CDR2 from the germline V gene are TSWWSYY and QGS. The CDR3 nucleotides are TGTGCTCTTGGGGATACTTCCTTGTGGGGGATACGGACTAGCACCGATAAACTCATCTTT. Residues: CALGDTSLWGIRTSTDKLIF.

For this clone: It differs at one base from a far larger clone, so likely a read error. Other DNA sequences within the sample encode an identical CDR3. The chain couples TRDV2 to TRDJ2; the match to TRDD3 covers 7 bases. The J gene, absent from TCRdb, was called here by matching the DNA to germline. Germline CDR1 reads GEAIGNYY; CDR2 reads EKD. The CDR3 contains 16 residues. This CDR3 reads CACDTVGGALTAQLFF. The CDR3 nucleotides are TGTGCCTGTGACACCGTTGGGGGAGCTTTGACAGCTCAACTCTTCTTT.

This clone was picked up many times. This DNA's translation and the protein TCRdb lists, from a much larger clone, do not match at residue 13, likely due to a read error; the protein shown is translated from the DNA. The chain recombines TRDV2 with TRDJ1, with 10 bases identical to TRDD3. The CDR3 is 20 residues long. V lost 5 bases to trimming and J lost 0 bases; unmatched junction nucleotides: 20. In germline, CDR1 is GEAIGNYY, CDR2 EKD. In nucleotides, the CDR3 is TGTGCCTGTGGACATTCCTACGTGTTGGGGGATACCGGTTACACCGATAAACTCATCTTT. This encodes CACGHSYVLGDTGYTDKLIF.

Turning to this clone: The TCRdb record carries a much larger clone's protein, which differs from this DNA's translation at residue 3; a read error is the likely cause, and the protein listed here is the DNA translation. The chain is built from TRDV2 and TRDJ1, with a possible D match to TRDD3 (6 bases). TCRdb records no J gene; here it was assigned by comparing the DNA to germline. The CDR3 covers 19 residues. Per germline, CDR1 GEAIGNYY and CDR2 EKD. The DNA for the CDR3 is TGTGCCCGTGACTCGATAGGCCGGCCCATGGCTGGGGTCACCGATAAACTCATCTTT. Protein: CARDSIGRPMAGVTDKLIF.

This clone occurred a few times. This likely reflects a read error, since a far larger clone is one base away. The sample holds other DNA sequences that translate to the same CDR3. This sequence joins TRDV2 and TRDJ3; 9 positions agree with TRDD3. As TCRdb names no J gene, one was assigned here on the basis of a DNA match to germline. CDR1 and CDR2 from the germline V gene are GEAIGNYY and EKD. With V trimmed by 3 bases and J by 0 bases, 20 bases remained unmatched. The CDR3 sequence is 23 residues long. In DNA form, the CDR3 reads TGTGCCTGTGACCCAGTTGGGACCAGTACTGGGGGACCCAGCTCCTGGGACACCCGACAGATGTTTTTC. This translates into CACDPVGTSTGGPSSWDTRQMFF.

This clone was observed at least ten times. Here the CDR3 reads CALGATRSTWGLRAATDKLIF. The CDR3 DNA is TGTGCTCTTGGGGCCACACGTTCTACGTGGGGCCTCAGGGCCGCCACCGATAAACTCATCTTT. The chain employs TRDV1 and TRDJ1; D might be TRDD3 (5 bases). TCRdb supplies no J gene; here it was assigned by aligning the nucleotide sequence to germline. Germline V gives CDR1 TSWWSYY, CDR2 QGS. V lost 4 bases and J lost 1, with 31 bases in between. The CDR3 loop spans 21 amino acids.

Regarding this clone: With a far larger clone one base away, a read error is the likely cause. Other DNA sequences in this specimen translate into the identical CDR3. The gene calls are TRDV2 and TRDJ1; 12 bases are shared with TRDD3. As TCRdb names no J gene, one was assigned here on the basis of a DNA match to germline. The germline CDR1 and CDR2 sequences are GEAIGNYY and EKD. This CDR3 has 19 amino acids. The V segment lost 1 base and the J segment 4 bases; nucleotides outside the gene matches: 15. The CDR3 reads CACDTLRVLGDTSGDKLIF. The DNA for the CDR3 is TGTGCCTGTGACACGCTCCGAGTACTGGGGGATACTTCTGGCGATAAACTCATCTTT.